There are a few counts of the clone carrying this T cell receptor (beta chain). PCR primers comprised 60 Vbeta and 13 Jbeta primers. The data were produced by immunoSEQ multiplex PCR, yet TCRdb's version contains in-frame clones alone and is incomplete. The sample lists more than 150,000 clones, approximately 81% occurring once. Germline CDR1 and CDR2: MRHNA and SNTAGT. There are 15 residues in the CDR3. The ends lost 0 bases at V and 4 bases at J; junction bases unmatched: 4. The data are from a study of cytomegalovirus exposure and HLA in healthy donors. The sequenced material came from PBMCs. V usage is TRBV6-4 and J usage is TRBJ2-5; 8 positions agree with TRBD2. The receptor was isolated from a young woman in good health and CMV-seropositive. The CDR3 DNA reads as TGTGCCAGCAGTGACTCCGGGGGGGCCGGAGAGACCCAGTACTTC. This translates into CASSDSGGAGETQYF.